Given below is one T cell receptor beta chain in context. Its antigen is not identified. After re-calling the 5' RACE reads, TCRdb lists one entry per CDR3 protein, DNA absent. In total, the table holds hundreds of thousands of distinct CDR3 sequences. These data come from a study of T cells expressing NK-cell markers. The CDR3 consists of 15 residues. CDR1 and CDR2 from the germline V gene are SGHAT and FQNNGV. Overall study results and limits: Whether the expanded NKG2C+ T cell clones recognized HCMV remained unclear. The CD3+CD56-NKG2C+ fraction of several donors was likewise dominated by these clonotypes.

V and J are TRBV11-2 and TRBJ2-3; no DNA is available, so the TRBD2 call from TCRdb remains unchecked. The receptor was isolated from a woman aged 18 to 75 in good health. Sample: blood T cells: a sorted CD56 or NKG2C T cell subset, CD4+ or CD8+ T cells, or bulk PBMC T cells (not recorded which). CDR3: CASNQLAGGLDTQYF.